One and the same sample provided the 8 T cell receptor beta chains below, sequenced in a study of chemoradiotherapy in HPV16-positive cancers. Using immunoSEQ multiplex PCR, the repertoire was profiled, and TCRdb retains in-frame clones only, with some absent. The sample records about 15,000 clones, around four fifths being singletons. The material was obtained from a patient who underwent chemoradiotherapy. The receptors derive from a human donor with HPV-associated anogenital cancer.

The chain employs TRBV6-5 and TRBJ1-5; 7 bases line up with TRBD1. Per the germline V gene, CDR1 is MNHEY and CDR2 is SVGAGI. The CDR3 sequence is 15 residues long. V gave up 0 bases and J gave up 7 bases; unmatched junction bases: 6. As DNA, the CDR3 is TGTGCCAGCAGTTACTCTCGACAGGGAGGACAGCCCCAGCATTTT. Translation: CASSYSRQGGQPQHF.

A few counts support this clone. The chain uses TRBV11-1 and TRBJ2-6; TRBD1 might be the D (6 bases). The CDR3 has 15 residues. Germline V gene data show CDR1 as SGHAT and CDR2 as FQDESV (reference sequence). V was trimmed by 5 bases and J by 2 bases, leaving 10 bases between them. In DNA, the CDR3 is TGTGCCAGCAGCAATACAGGGACTGGGGCCAACGTCCTGACTTTC. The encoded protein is CASSNTGTGANVLTF.

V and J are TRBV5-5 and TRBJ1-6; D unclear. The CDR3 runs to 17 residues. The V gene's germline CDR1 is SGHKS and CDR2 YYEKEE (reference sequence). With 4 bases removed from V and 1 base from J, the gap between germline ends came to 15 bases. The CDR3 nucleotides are TGTGCCAGCAGCCCGACGGGAATTCGGTCCTATAATTCACCCCTCCACTTT. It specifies CASSPTGIRSYNSPLHF.

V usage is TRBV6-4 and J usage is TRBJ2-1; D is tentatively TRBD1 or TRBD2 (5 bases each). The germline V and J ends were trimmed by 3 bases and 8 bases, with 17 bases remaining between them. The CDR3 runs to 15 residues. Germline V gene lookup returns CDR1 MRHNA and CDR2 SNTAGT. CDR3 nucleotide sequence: TGTGCCAGCAGTGAGAGGGGCGCAGCCCCACATGAGCAGTTCTTC. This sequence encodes CASSERGAAPHEQFF.

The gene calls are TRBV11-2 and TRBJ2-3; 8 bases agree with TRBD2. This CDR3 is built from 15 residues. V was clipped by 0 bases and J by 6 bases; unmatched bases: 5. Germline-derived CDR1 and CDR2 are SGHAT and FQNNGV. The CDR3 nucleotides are TGTGCCAGCAGCTTAGATCGGGGGGGTGTTGATACGCAGTATTTT. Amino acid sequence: CASSLDRGGVDTQYF.

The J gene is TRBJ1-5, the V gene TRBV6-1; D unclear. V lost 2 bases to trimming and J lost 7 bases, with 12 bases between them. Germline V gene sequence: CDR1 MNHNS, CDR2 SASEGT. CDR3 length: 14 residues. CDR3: CASSEPSVNQPQHF. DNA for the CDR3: TGTGCCAGCAGTGAACCCTCAGTCAACCAGCCCCAGCATTTT.

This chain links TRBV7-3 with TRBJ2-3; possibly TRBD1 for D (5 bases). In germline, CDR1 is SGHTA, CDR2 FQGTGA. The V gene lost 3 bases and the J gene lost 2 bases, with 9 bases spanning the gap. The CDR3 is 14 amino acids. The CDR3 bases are TGTGCCAGCAGCTTCTCGACAGCCACAGATACGCAGTATTTT. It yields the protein CASSFSTATDTQYF.

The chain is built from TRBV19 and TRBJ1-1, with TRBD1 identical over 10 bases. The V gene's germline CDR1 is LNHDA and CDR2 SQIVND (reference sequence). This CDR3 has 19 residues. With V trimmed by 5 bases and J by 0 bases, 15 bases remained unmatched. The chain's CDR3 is CASSPKGGQGLLMNTEAFF. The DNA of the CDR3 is TGTGCCAGTAGTCCCAAGGGGGGACAGGGGCTGCTCATGAACACTGAAGCTTTCTTT.